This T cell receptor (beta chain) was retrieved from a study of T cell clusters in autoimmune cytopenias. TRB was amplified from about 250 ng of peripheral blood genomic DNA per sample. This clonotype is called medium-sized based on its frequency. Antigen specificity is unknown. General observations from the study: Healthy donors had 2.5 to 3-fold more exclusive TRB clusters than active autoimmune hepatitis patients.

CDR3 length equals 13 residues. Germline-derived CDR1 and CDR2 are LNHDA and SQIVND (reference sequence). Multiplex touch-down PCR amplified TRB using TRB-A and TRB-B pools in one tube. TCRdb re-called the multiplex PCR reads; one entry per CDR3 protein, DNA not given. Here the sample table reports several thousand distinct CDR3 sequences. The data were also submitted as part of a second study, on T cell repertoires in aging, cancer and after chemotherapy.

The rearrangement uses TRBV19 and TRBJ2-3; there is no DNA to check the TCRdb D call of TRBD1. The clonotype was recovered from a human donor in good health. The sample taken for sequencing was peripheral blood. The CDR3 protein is CASSRGNTDTQYF.